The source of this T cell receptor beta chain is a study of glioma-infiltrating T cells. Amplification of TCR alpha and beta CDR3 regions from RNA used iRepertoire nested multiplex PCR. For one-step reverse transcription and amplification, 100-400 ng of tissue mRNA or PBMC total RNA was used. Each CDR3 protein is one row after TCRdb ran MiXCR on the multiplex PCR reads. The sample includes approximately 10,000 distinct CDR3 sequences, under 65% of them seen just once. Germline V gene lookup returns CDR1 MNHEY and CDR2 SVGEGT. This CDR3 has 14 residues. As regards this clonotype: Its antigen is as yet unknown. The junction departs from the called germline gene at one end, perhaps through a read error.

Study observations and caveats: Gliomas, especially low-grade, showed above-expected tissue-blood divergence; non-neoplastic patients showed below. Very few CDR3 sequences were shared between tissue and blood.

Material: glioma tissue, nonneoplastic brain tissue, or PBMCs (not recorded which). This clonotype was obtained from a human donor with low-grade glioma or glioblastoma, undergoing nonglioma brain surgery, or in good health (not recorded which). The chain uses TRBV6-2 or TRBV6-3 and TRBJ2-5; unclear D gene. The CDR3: CASSHKGMKETQYF. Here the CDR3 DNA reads TGTGCCAGCAGTCATAAGGGAATGAAAGAAACCCAGTACTTC.